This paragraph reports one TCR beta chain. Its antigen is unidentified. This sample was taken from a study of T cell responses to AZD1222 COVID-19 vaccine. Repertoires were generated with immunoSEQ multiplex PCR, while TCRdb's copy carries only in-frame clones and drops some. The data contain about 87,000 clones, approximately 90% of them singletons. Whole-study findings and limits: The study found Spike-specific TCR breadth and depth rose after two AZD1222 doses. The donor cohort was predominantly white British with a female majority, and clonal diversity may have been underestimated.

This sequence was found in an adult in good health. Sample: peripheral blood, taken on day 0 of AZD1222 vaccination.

The CDR3 sequence is CASSMDRTGYTF. The DNA of the CDR3 is TGCGCCAGCAGCATGGACAGGACCGGCTACACCTTC. The chain couples TRBV5-1 to TRBJ1-2; 7 positions agree with TRBD1. Germline V gene data show CDR1 as SGHRS and CDR2 as YFSETQ. The CDR3 is made up of 12 amino acids. After removal of 4 bases from V and 8 bases from J, the junction contained 5 bases not matched to a gene.